Listed below are T cell receptor beta chains from one sample, sequenced in a study of blood T cell repertoires in COVID-19. Measured with immunoSEQ multiplex PCR; TCRdb has only the in-frame clones, and not every one. Among over 350,000 clones listed, 85% to 90% were seen once. The sample was peripheral blood. The receptors stem from a woman aged 30 to 39 with acute or convalescent COVID-19. Each CDR3 is given with its conserved first and last residue. A D gene is named only where the DNA matches it firmly. Expanded clones get a size class; other rows say once, few or many, or leave the size out.

j_call,d_call,v_call,clone_size,cdr3_aa,cdr3_nt
TRBJ1-2,.,TRBV12-3/TRBV12-4,.,CASILGTFGHYTF,TGTGCCAGCATCTTAGGGACATTCGGGCACTACACCTTC
TRBJ2-1,TRBD2,TRBV29-1,.,CSAEGSSGGYNEQFF,TGCAGCGCCGAGGGGTCTAGCGGGGGGTACAATGAGCAGTTCTTC
TRBJ1-2,TRBD1,TRBV19,once,CASTTRDRGYYGYTF,TGTGCCAGTACCACACGGGACAGGGGATACTATGGCTACACCTTC
TRBJ2-3,TRBD1,TRBV29-1,.,CSVTGTGTDTQYF,TGCAGCGTTACCGGGACAGGCACAGATACGCAGTATTTT
TRBJ2-7,.,TRBV5-4,.,CASSLGNTGSYEQYF,TGTGCCAGCAGCCTGGGAAACACAGGGTCCTACGAGCAGTACTTC
TRBJ1-1,.,TRBV10-2,.,CASRFQNTEAFF,TGCGCCAGCCGGTTTCAGAACACTGAAGCTTTCTTT
TRBJ1-1,TRBD1,TRBV30,.,CAWTRGTGWTEAFF,TGTGCCTGGACCCGGGGGACAGGGTGGACTGAAGCTTTCTTT
TRBJ2-5,TRBD1,TRBV30,few,CAWRDRFPGQETQYF,TGTGCCTGGAGGGACAGGTTTCCGGGTCAAGAGACCCAGTACTTC
TRBJ1-3,.,TRBV18,few,CASTTSSGNTIYF,TGTGCCAGCACCACGAGCTCTGGAAACACCATATATTTT
TRBJ2-1,TRBD2,TRBV10-1,.,CASSERLAGSYNEQFF,TGCGCCAGCAGTGAGAGGCTAGCGGGGTCATACAATGAGCAGTTCTTC
TRBJ2-7,.,TRBV25-1,.,CASSVQGIYEQYF,TGTGCCAGCAGTGTGCAGGGAATCTACGAGCAGTACTTC
TRBJ2-7,.,TRBV4-2,.,CASSQGQLSYEQYF,TGTGCCAGCAGCCAAGGACAGCTTTCCTACGAGCAGTACTTC
TRBJ1-1,TRBD1,TRBV30,.,CAWASTGYTEAFF,TGTGCCTGGGCCTCGACAGGGTATACTGAAGCTTTCTTT
TRBJ2-1,TRBD2,TRBV11-2,.,CASSSLAVPYNEQFF,TGTGCCAGCAGCTCACTAGCGGTTCCGTACAATGAGCAGTTCTTC
TRBJ2-1,.,TRBV7-9,.,CASSPGPTWNEQFF,TGTGCCAGCAGCCCAGGCCCAACTTGGAATGAGCAGTTCTTC
TRBJ2-7,TRBD1,TRBV4-1,.,CASSQATGGYEQYF,TGCGCCAGCAGCCAAGCGACAGGGGGCTACGAGCAGTACTTC
TRBJ1-2,.,TRBV2,.,CASKNSGNYGYTF,TGTGCCAGCAAGAATTCAGGGAACTATGGCTACACCTTC
TRBJ2-5,.,TRBV5-1,.,CASSYRPGHSETQYF,TGCGCCAGCAGCTATCGACCTGGACATTCGGAGACCCAGTACTTC
TRBJ1-2,TRBD1,TRBV4-2,many,CASSQDMTGGFFNGYTF,TGTGCCAGCAGCCAAGATATGACAGGGGGCTTTTTTAACGGCTACACCTTC
TRBJ1-2,TRBD1,TRBV28,.,CASSPGQVNYGYTF,TGTGCCAGCAGCCCTGGACAGGTTAACTATGGCTACACCTTC
TRBJ2-3,.,TRBV19,.,CASSITAEDTQYF,TGTGCCAGTAGTATAACGGCGGAAGATACGCAGTATTTT
TRBJ2-7,TRBD2,TRBV5-1,.,CASSLAGLAGGYEQYF,TGCGCCAGCAGCTTGGCAGGACTAGCGGGGGGCTACGAGCAGTACTTC
TRBJ2-3,.,TRBV10-1,.,CASSGQKRDTQYF,TGCGCCAGCAGTGGACAGAAAAGAGATACGCAGTATTTT